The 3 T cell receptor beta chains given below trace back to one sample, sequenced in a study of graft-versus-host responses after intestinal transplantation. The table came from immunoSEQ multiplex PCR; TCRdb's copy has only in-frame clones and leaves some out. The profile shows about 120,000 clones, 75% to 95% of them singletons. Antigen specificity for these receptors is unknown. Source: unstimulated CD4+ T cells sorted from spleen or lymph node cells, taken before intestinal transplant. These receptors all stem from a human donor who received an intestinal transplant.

The CDR3 sequence is CASRGLTGTGNQPQHF. The CDR3 DNA follows: TGTGCCAGTAGGGGACTGACAGGGACCGGCAATCAGCCCCAGCATTTT. The chain joins TRBV19 to TRBJ1-5, with TRBD1 identical over 7 bases. J lost 2 bases, V lost 6 bases, and 10 bases had no gene match. CDR1 is LNHDA, CDR2 SQIVND, per germline (reference sequence). CDR3 length equals 16 residues.

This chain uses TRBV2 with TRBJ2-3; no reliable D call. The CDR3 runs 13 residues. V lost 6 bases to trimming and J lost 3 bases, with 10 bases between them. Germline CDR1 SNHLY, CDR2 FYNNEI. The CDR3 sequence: CASSAPYTDTQYF. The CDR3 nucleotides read TGTGCCAGCAGCGCCCCCTATACAGATACGCAGTATTTT.

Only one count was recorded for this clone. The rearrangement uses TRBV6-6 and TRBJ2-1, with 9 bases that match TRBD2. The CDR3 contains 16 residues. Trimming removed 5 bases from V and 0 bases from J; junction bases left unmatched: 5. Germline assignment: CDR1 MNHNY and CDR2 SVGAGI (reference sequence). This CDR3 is CASSPRGGGSYNEQFF. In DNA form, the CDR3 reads TGTGCCAGCAGTCCTCGCGGGGGGGGCTCCTACAATGAGCAGTTCTTC.